The subject of this entry is one TCR beta chain. These data belong to a study of T cell responses to AZD1222 COVID-19 vaccine. The repertoire was sequenced with immunoSEQ multiplex PCR; TCRdb's copy has only in-frame clones and lacks some. The data show 75,000 to 100,000 clones, around nine tenths seen once. Unmatched junction bases numbered 4, after V lost 8 bases and J lost 3 bases. The CDR3 covers 12 residues. Germline V gives CDR1 ENHRY, CDR2 SYGVKD. The chain links TRBV10-3 to TRBJ2-7; 7 bases agree with TRBD2. The sample was peripheral blood, taken on day 0 of AZD1222 vaccination. The sequence derives from an adult in good health. The CDR3: CAIGASGYEQYF. For the CDR3, the DNA is TGTGCCATCGGGGCTAGCGGCTACGAGCAGTACTTC.